This record looks at one TCR beta chain sequence and its context. This record belongs to a study of blood T cell repertoires in COVID-19. Produced via immunoSEQ multiplex PCR; TCRdb's table is partial and in-frame only. This table holds about 170,000 clones, around 82% found once. The CDR3 contains 15 residues. The J segment lost 4 bases and the V segment lost 4 bases, leaving 10 bases of the junction unmatched. In germline, CDR1 is SGHKS, CDR2 YYEKEE (reference sequence). The rearrangement joins TRBV5-5 to TRBJ2-7; 8 bases fit TRBD1. Material for sequencing was peripheral blood. The clonotype was recovered from a human donor with acute or convalescent COVID-19. The donor label of this sample is uncertain. This CDR3 reads CASSPGQGPQYEQYF. The CDR3 coding sequence is TGTGCCAGCAGCCCCGGACAGGGCCCCCAATACGAGCAGTACTTC.